A single T cell receptor (beta chain) is shown here with its context. This record comes from a study of blood T cell repertoires in COVID-19. Study as a whole: Samples came from the United States, Italy and Spain, spanning acute and convalescent COVID-19. PBMCs, B-cell-depleted T cells, or T cells provided the cDNA or gDNA that made up the material.

This CDR3 is built from 13 residues. V was trimmed by 4 bases and J by 1 base, leaving 7 bases between them. The germline V gene has CDR1 MNHNY and CDR2 SVGAGI (reference sequence). Original handling: Amplification of reference gene primers provided the estimated nucleated cell counts. Using immunoSEQ multiplex PCR, the repertoire was profiled, and TCRdb retains in-frame clones only, with some absent. That table gives V, J and clone size, and the DNA gave D and trimming. Of about 71,000 clones in the sample, 90% are singletons; the top ten hold 5% to 5.5%. The gene calls are TRBV6-6 and TRBJ1-1; a possible D gene is TRBD1 (5 bases). The receptor was derived from a woman under 30 with acute or convalescent COVID-19. The sample taken for sequencing was peripheral blood. The CDR3 DNA is TGTGCCAGCAGTTCAGACAGGAACACTGAAGCTTTCTTT. It yields the protein CASSSDRNTEAFF.